This TCR beta chain was sequenced during a study of Graves' ophthalmopathy and Graves' hyperthyroidism (dated by TCRdb to the late 2010s). Notes on the research overall: Peripheral blood was collected before any treatment was given, at the time of initial diagnosis. To tell Graves' ophthalmopathy apart from Graves' hyperthyroidism, and to predict which patients would progress to ophthalmopathy, the study relied on TCR beta repertoire signatures. In total, some 130 blood samples were TCR-sequenced: approximately 40 ophthalmopathy, around 75 hyperthyroidism and around 17 hyperthyroidism-to-ophthalmopathy patients. To explore V-J signatures that distinguish ophthalmopathy from hyperthyroidism, a discovery set of 90 to 100 patients was enrolled, made up of approximately 45 with ophthalmopathy and under 65 with stable hyperthyroidism. The independent validation cohort included some 19 hyperthyroidism patients plus 17 patients who later progressed from hyperthyroidism to ophthalmopathy. In roughly 6 hyperthyroidism patients, the T-cell repertoire of thyroid tissue was compared with the T-cell repertoire of blood. Following sampling, methimazole starting at 30 mg daily was administered to hyperthyroidism patients, and high-dose intravenous methylprednisolone was administered to ophthalmopathy patients. The approximately 98 discovery patients were randomly divided into training and test sets at a 7:3 ratio.

This clonotype has a count of ten or more. Its antigen remains undetermined. Qualities for individual bases were not recorded, and no much larger clone is one base off. Hyperthyroidism was defined as stable when no progression to ophthalmopathy occurred within 18 months of follow-up. Hyperthyroidism patients were newly diagnosed, were aged 18 to 65 years, and had a disease duration under 2 months. Patients with other autoimmune diseases, uncontrolled infections, pregnancy or lactation were excluded. Diagnosis was based on clinical symptoms, serum thyroxine, TRAb, thyroid ultrasound and orbital computed tomography. Ficoll-Paque density gradient centrifugation was used to isolate PBMCs from 10 ml of fresh peripheral blood. Trizol reagent was used to extract the total RNA, and its quality was then checked on an Agilent 2100 Bioanalyzer. For repertoire sequencing, TCR beta CDR3 regions were amplified from RNA transcripts. The first round was an RT-PCR using HTBI primers with the Qiagen OneStep RT-PCR kit, and this first round was followed by a second-round multiplex PCR, then size selection and purification. The libraries underwent paired-end sequencing with 100 bp reads on an Illumina HiSeq2000. Turning to the authors' computational methods: SOAPnuke was used for read processing, and reads with adapters, uncalled bases, a mean Phred below 15, or no exact constant-primer or identifier match were discarded. High-quality paired reads were merged with COPE v1.2.5. Unique nucleotide sequences were defined as clonotypes and aligned to IMGT TRB V, D and J references using MiTCR v1.1. The analysis was limited to V-J combinations with a frequency above 0.0001, which together covered 99.2% of the repertoires. For each V-J combination, a TCR clonal expansion and chaos score was defined as the ratio of F50 clonal expansion to chaos observed in the TCRdist matrix. Welch's t-statistics and random forest were used to reduce features to about a dozen V-J combinations, which were fed into a naive Bayes classifier. The Morisita-Horn index was used to measure how similar the thyroid and blood repertoires were. TCRdb trimmed the raw reads at Q25, called clones with MiXCR and kept productive beta chains. Rows merge per CDR3 protein into single entries with the most common DNA and genes. TCRdb's processing, not the authors' own work, is the source of the V and J calls. The sample table records 620,000 or so distinct CDR3 sequences; around a fifth of these occur just once. In total, the top ten clones hold about 6.6% of the sample.

Paper-wide results and their limitations: Sample size was not statistically predetermined, and group allocation was not concealed from the investigators. In cross-validation, the 13-signature model distinguished ophthalmopathy from stable hyperthyroidism with around 90% sensitivity and about 81% specificity, while in the test set the corresponding values were roughly 80% and 75%. In validation, the model predicted ophthalmopathy progression with over 60% sensitivity and approximately 75% specificity; 12 predicted patients were CT-confirmed with GO in a median of approximately 6.5 months. Most of the expanded thyroid clonotypes with a frequency above 0.001 were also detected in blood, and it was suggested that the thyroid immune response may be reflected by blood repertoires.

Inclusive of the bounding cysteine and phenylalanine, the CDR3 is 10 residues long. Only the CDR3 part of the read is kept: 30 bases, read in frame from the first base. The trim is 10 bases for V and 1 base for J, with a gap of 2 bases between the germline ends. CDR1 and CDR2 are read off the germline V gene as MDHEN and SYDVKM. The V and J genes are TRBV28 and TRBJ1-5; the D gene is unclear. Sequences were obtained from peripheral blood. The TCR originated in a young woman with stable Graves' hyperthyroidism. Some clones in this sample may be carry-over from other donors' samples. Donor details come from another sample of the same person, matched by shared clones. The bases read TGTGCCACCAGCAATCAGCCCCAGCATTTT. Translated, this is CATSNQPQHF.